A single T cell receptor (beta chain) is shown here with its context. The data stem from a study of cytotoxic CD8 clonotypes in ibrutinib-treated CLL. Turning to the study itself: Response was recorded as partial in some 24 patients and complete in 2; at median about 6 years, approximately 15 remained remitted and around 12 had progressed.

In germline, CDR1 is SGHVS, CDR2 FNYEAQ. The CDR3 is made up of 16 amino acids. J gave up 7 bases and V 5 bases, and 12 bases lay outside the gene matches. Libraries were prepared by immunoSEQ multiplex PCR; TCRdb keeps only in-frame clonotypes and omits some of them. The sample lists approximately 300,000 clones, around four fifths seen once, with over 6.5% in the top ten. This rearrangement joins TRBV7-6 to TRBJ2-1; 9 bases are a match to TRBD1. The sample was PBMCs, taken before ibrutinib treatment. The source is a human donor with chronic lymphocytic leukemia. The CDR3 sequence is CASSPRTGAFGNEQFF. For the CDR3, the DNA is TGTGCCAGCAGCCCAAGGACAGGGGCGTTTGGAAATGAGCAGTTCTTC.